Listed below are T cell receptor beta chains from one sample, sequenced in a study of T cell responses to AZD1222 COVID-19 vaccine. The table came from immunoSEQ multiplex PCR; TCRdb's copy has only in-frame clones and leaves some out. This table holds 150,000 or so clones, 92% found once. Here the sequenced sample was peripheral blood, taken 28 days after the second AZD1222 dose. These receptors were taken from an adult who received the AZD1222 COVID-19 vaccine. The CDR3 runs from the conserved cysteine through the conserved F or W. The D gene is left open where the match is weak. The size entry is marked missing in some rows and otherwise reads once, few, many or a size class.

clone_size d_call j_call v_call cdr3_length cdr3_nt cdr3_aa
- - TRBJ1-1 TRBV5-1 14 TGCGCCAGCAGCTCGGGTCTCGGAAATAAAGAAGCTTTCTTT CASSSGLGNKEAFF
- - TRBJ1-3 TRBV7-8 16 TGTGCCAGCAGCTTAAGATCCGCCTCCTCTGGAAACACCATATATTTT CASSLRSASSGNTIYF
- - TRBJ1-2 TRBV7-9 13 TGTGCCAGCAGCTTAGATGCCTCCTATGGCTACACCTTC CASSLDASYGYTF
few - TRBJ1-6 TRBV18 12 TGTGCCAGCTCAATGGGGAATTCACCCCTCCACTTT CASSMGNSPLHF
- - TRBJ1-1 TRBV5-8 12 TGTGCCAGCAGCCCCCAATACACTGAAGCTTTCTTT CASSPQYTEAFF
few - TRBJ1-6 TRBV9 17 TGTGCCAGCAGCGTAGATCTTTGGGTAACCGAAAATTCACCCCTCCACTTT CASSVDLWVTENSPLHF
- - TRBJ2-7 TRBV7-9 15 TGTGCCAGCAGCTTAGCGCAGGGGATCATCTACGAGCAGTACTTC CASSLAQGIIYEQYF
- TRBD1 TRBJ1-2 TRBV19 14 TGTGCCAGTAGTATAGGGGGGACAGTCTATGGCTACACCTTC CASSIGGTVYGYTF
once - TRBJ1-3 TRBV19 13 TGTGCCAGTAGTATGATTGCTGGAAACACCATATATTTT CASSMIAGNTIYF
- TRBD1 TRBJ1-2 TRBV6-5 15 TGTGCCAGCAGTTACTCCCGACAGGGGGTGAGCGGCTACACCTTC CASSYSRQGVSGYTF
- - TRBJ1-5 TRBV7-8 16 TGTGCCAGCAGCTTACAGCCGTTATATAGCAATCAGCCCCAGCATTTT CASSLQPLYSNQPQHF
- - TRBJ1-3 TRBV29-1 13 TGCAGCGCCCGATACGGGGGTATTGGCACCATATATTTT CSARYGGIGTIYF
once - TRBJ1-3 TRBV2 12 TGTGCCAGCAGTGAATACCCGGGCGCCATATATTTT CASSEYPGAIYF
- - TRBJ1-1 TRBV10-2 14 TGCGCCAGCAGTGAACGGCAAGTTTCTGCTGAAGCTTTCTTT CASSERQVSAEAFF
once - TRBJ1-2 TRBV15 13 TGTGCCACCAGCAGTCGGCCCCCTTCTGGCTACACCTTC CATSSRPPSGYTF
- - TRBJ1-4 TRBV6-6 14 TGTGCCAGCACCGACGGGGTGACTAATGAAAAACTGTTTTTT CASTDGVTNEKLFF
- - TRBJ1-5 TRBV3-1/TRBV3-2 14 TGTGCCAGCAGCCAAGAAGGGGGGAGTCAGCCCCAGCATTTT CASSQEGGSQPQHF
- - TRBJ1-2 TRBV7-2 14 TGTGCCAGCAGCTTAGCAACCAGCTTCTATGGCTACACCTTC CASSLATSFYGYTF
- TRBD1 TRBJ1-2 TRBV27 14 TGTGCCAGCAGTTTTAGGGGGCAAGAGGGGGGCTACACCTTC CASSFRGQEGGYTF
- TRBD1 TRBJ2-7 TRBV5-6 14 TGTGCCAGCAGCAGCCGGGACAGTTCCTACGAGCAGTACTTC CASSSRDSSYEQYF
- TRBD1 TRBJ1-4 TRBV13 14 TGTGCCAGCAGCTTACGACAGGGGGATGAAAAACTGTTTTTT CASSLRQGDEKLFF
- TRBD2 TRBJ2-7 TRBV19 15 TGTGCCAGTAGCAATAGCGGGGCCACCCTACGGCAGCAGTACTTC CASSNSGATLRQQYF
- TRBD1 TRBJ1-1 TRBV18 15 TGTGCCAGCTCACCGAAGGGACAGGGTCAAACTGAAGCTTTCTTT CASSPKGQGQTEAFF
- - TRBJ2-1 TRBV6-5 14 TGTGCCAGCAGTTTACCGGGACGGACGAATGAGCAGTTCTTC CASSLPGRTNEQFF
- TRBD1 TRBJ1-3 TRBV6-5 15 TGTGCCAGCAATCGACAGGGGGCAAGTGGAAACACCATATATTTT CASNRQGASGNTIYF
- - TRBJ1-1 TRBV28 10 TGTGCCAGCAGTAGAAACCGGGCTTTCTTT CASSRNRAFF
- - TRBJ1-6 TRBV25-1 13 TGTGCCAGCAGGGAAACGGCTAATTCACCCCTCCACTTT CASRETANSPLHF
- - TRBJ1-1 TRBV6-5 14 TGTGCCAGCAGTCATAGGGGGGGCCACACTGAAGCTTTCTTT CASSHRGGHTEAFF
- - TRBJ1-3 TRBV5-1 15 TGCGCCAGCAGCTTGGGGGTTCCCTCTGGAAACACCATATATTTT CASSLGVPSGNTIYF
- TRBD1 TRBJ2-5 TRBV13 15 TGTGCCAGCAGCTCAGTCTACAGGGGGCGGAAGACCCAGTACTTC CASSSVYRGRKTQYF
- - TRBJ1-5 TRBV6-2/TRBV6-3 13 TGTGCCAGCAGCCACGACTGGGTCGAGCCCCAGCATTTT CASSHDWVEPQHF
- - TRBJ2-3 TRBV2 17 TGTGCCAGCAGCTTCCCGTTCACAGGGTCGGGCACAGATACGCAGTATTTT CASSFPFTGSGTDTQYF
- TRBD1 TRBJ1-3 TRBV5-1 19 TGCGCCAGCAGCTTGAGAAGAGGGGGCTCGGGTTCTTCTGGAAACACCATATATTTT CASSLRRGGSGSSGNTIYF
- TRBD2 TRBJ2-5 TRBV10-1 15 TGCGCCAGATGTGCTGGACTAGCGGGGGAAGAGACCCAGTACTTC CARCAGLAGEETQYF
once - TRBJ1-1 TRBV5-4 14 TGTGCCAGCAGCTTGATTCAGGGTGGCACTGAAGCTTTCTTT CASSLIQGGTEAFF
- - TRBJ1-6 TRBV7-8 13 TGTGCCAGCAGCACGGACTTTAATTCACCCCTCCACTTT CASSTDFNSPLHF
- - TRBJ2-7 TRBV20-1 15 TGCAGTGCTAGTAGAGCCGGGACCCTGGACAGCGAGCAGTACTTC CSASRAGTLDSEQYF
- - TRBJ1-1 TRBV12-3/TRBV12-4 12 TGTGCCAGCACCCGGGGGGACACTGAAGCTTTCTTT CASTRGDTEAFF
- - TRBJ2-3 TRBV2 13 TGTGCCAGCAGTGGGGCCGTCCCAGATACGCAGTATTTT CASSGAVPDTQYF
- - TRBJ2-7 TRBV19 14 TGTGCCAGTAGTTTCTATGGGGCCTCCTACGAGCAGTACTTC CASSFYGASYEQYF